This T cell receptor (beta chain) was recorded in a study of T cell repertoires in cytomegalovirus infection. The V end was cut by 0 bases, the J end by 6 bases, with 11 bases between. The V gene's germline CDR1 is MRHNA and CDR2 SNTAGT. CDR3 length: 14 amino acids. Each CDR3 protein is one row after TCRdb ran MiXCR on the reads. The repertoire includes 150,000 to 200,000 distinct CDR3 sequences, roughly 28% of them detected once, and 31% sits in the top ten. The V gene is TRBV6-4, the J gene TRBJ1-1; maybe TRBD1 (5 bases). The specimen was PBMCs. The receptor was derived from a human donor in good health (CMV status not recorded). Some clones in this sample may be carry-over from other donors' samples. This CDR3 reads CASSDSGPKAEAFF. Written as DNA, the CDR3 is TGTGCCAGCAGTGACTCGGGGCCTAAGGCTGAAGCTTTCTTT.